Presented here are 8 T cell receptor beta chains from one specimen sequenced in a study of cytomegalovirus exposure and HLA in healthy donors. Primers: 60 Vbeta forward and 13 Jbeta reverse. Profiling relied on immunoSEQ multiplex PCR, and the TCRdb table lists in-frame clones only, not all of them. The sample records 150,000 or so clones, just under 75% being singletons. What was sequenced was PBMCs. Receptors originate from a woman aged 18-35 years in good health and CMV-seronegative.

The CDR3 sequence: CASSPGSGANVLTF. The CDR3 DNA reads as TGTGCCAGCAGTCCGGGTTCTGGGGCCAACGTCCTGACTTTC. The chain couples TRBV28 to TRBJ2-6; D unclear. Per germline, CDR1 MDHEN and CDR2 SYDVKM. This CDR3 comprises 14 residues. V lost 5 bases, J lost 1 base, and 6 bases lay in between.

J is TRBJ1-4 and V is TRBV7-9; tentative D call: TRBD1 (6 bases). CDR3 length: 15 residues. Trimming took 5 bases from V and 7 from J, leaving 17 bases between them. The germline gives CDR1 SEHNR, CDR2 FQNEAQ (reference sequence). This CDR3 reads CASSPRGRPGEKLFF. The CDR3 coding sequence is TGTGCCAGCAGCCCCAGGGGCCGACCGGGTGAAAAACTGTTTTTT.

This clone was observed once. This chain connects TRBV9 to TRBJ1-5, with D possibly TRBD1 on 6 matching bases. CDR3 size: 13 residues. Germline loops: CDR1 SGDLS, CDR2 YYNGEE. V lost 6 bases, J lost 2 bases, and 9 bases lay in between. The chain's CDR3 is CASNEGGNQPQHF. The CDR3 DNA follows: TGTGCCAGCAATGAGGGGGGCAATCAGCCCCAGCATTTT. Together with reference TRBV9 and TRBJ1-5, the CDR3 gives the full variable domain: DSGVTQTPKHLITATGQRVTLRCSPRSGDLSVYWYQQSLDQGLQFLIQYYNGEERAKGNILERFSAQQFPDLHSELNLSSLELGDSALYFCASNEGGNQPQHFGDGTRLSIL.

The genes are TRBV11-3 and TRBJ2-1, with TRBD1 as a possible D gene (5 bases). The CDR3 is 17 residues long. Germline-derived CDR1 and CDR2 are SGHNT and YENEEA. Trimming left V 5 bases short and J 5 bases short, with 22 bases between. This CDR3 reads CASSLRTWPVEDNEQFF. The CDR3 nucleotides are TGTGCCAGCAGCCTCCGGACATGGCCGGTAGAAGACAATGAGCAGTTCTTC.

This clone was detected only once. The chain has TRBV7-9 and TRBJ1-5; 10 nucleotides line up with TRBD1. Germline V gene sequence: CDR1 SEHNR, CDR2 FQNEAQ (reference sequence). The V gene end was trimmed by 4 bases and the J gene end by 2 bases; junction bases not matched to a gene: 5. The CDR3 runs to 16 residues. The CDR3 coding sequence is TGTGCCAGCAGCTACGGGACAGGGGCGGGCAATCAGCCCCAGCATTTT. It encodes CASSYGTGAGNQPQHF.

The rearrangement links TRBV2 to TRBJ2-7; 9 positions agree with TRBD2. Trimming cost V 3 bases and J 1 base; bases outside gene matches: 10. CDR1 is SNHLY, CDR2 FYNNEI, per germline. The CDR3 is 17 amino acids. CDR3 sequence: CASSESWAGGQSYEQYV. The CDR3 coding sequence is TGTGCCAGCAGTGAGTCGTGGGCGGGAGGGCAGTCCTACGAGCAGTACGTC.

The rearrangement uses TRBV4-3 and TRBJ2-1; 7 nucleotides agree with TRBD2. V gave up 2 bases and J gave up 0 bases; unmatched junction bases: 13. Germline CDR1 LGHNA, CDR2 YSLEER. The CDR3 spans 19 residues. DNA of the CDR3: TGCGCCAGCAGCCAAACCTATGGAGCGGGATTCCCCTCCTACAATGAGCAGTTCTTC. Its protein is CASSQTYGAGFPSYNEQFF.

This chain's CDR3 is CASSDLGELNTEAFF. The CDR3 DNA sequence: TGTGCCAGCAGTGACTTAGGGGAACTGAACACTGAAGCTTTCTTT. This chain joins TRBV2 and TRBJ1-1; a weak D match, TRBD1 (5 bases). V was cut by 3 bases and J by 0 bases, with 11 bases left in between. The CDR3 is made up of 15 amino acids. Germline CDR1 SNHLY, CDR2 FYNNEI.